The 25 T cell receptor beta chains listed next were all sequenced from one sample in a study of cytomegalovirus exposure and HLA in healthy donors. Primers: 60 Vbeta forward and 13 Jbeta reverse. The method was immunoSEQ multiplex PCR; TCRdb's version includes in-frame clones alone and lacks a portion of them. This table lists 65,000 to 85,000 clones. The sample consisted of PBMCs. These receptors all stem from a female donor in good health and CMV-seropositive.

The chain employs TRBV14 and TRBJ1-2, with 7 bases that match TRBD1. The CDR3 spans 19 residues. In germline, CDR1 is SGHDN, CDR2 FVKESK. Unmatched junction bases numbered 19, after V lost 2 bases and J lost 4 bases. For the CDR3, the DNA is TGTGCCAGCAGCCAATCTCCCGGGACAGTGATTAGCGGGGGCTATGGCTACACCTTC. Amino acid sequence: CASSQSPGTVISGGYGYTF.

This chain joins TRBV15 and TRBJ2-1; D gene ambiguous. The CDR3 contains 11 residues. Trimming pared 8 bases from V and 6 bases from J, leaving 8 bases between. Germline-derived CDR1 and CDR2 are LNHNV and YYDKDF (reference sequence). The DNA for the CDR3 is TGTGCCACCCAGGCCCCCAATGAGCAGTTCTTC. Amino acids: CATQAPNEQFF.

The gene calls are TRBV4-1 and TRBJ2-7; TRBD1 matches at 7 bases. Unmatched junction bases numbered 2, after V lost 3 bases and J lost 6 bases. The CDR3 extends over 12 amino acids. The germline gives CDR1 MGHRA, CDR2 YSYEKL. The CDR3 sequence is CASSHTGVEQYF. The CDR3 DNA reads TGCGCCAGCAGCCATACAGGGGTCGAGCAGTACTTC.

The CDR3 DNA reads TGCGCCAGCAGCCAAGATAAGGGGGCGCGAAACATTCAGTACTTC. It is translated as CASSQDKGARNIQYF. The V call is TRBV4-3, the J call TRBJ2-4; 7 positions match TRBD1. The CDR3 is 15 residues long. Germline V lookup: CDR1 LGHNA, CDR2 YSLEER. With 0 bases clipped from V and 6 bases from J, the junction kept 5 bases outside the gene matches.

CDR3 sequence: CASSLRTSGGVSSYNEQFF. DNA of the CDR3: TGCGCCAGCAGCCTACGGACTAGCGGGGGCGTAAGCTCCTACAATGAGCAGTTCTTC. The J gene is TRBJ2-1, the V gene TRBV5-1; 13 bases map to TRBD2. J gave up 0 bases and V 4 bases, and 10 bases lay outside the gene matches. The CDR3 length is 19 residues. Germline loops: CDR1 SGHRS, CDR2 YFSETQ.

The rearrangement uses TRBV6-5 and TRBJ2-2; 12 positions agree with TRBD2. Germline V gene lookup returns CDR1 MNHEY and CDR2 SVGAGI. J was trimmed by 6 bases and V by 5 bases; bases with no gene match: 4. The CDR3 is 15 amino acids. As DNA, the CDR3 is TGTGCCAGCAGTACTTCTAGCGGGGGGGCCGGGGAGCTGTTTTTT. This gives the protein CASSTSSGGAGELFF.

V usage is TRBV13 and J usage is TRBJ2-1; tentative D call: TRBD1 (6 bases). The CDR3 covers 13 residues. The V and J ends lost 4 bases and 2 bases respectively, with 6 bases between them. The germline gives CDR1 PRHDT, CDR2 FYEKMQ (reference sequence). The DNA for the CDR3 is TGTGCCAGCAGCTGGGACACCTACAATGAGCAGTTCTTC. Residues: CASSWDTYNEQFF.

This chain uses TRBV4-2 with TRBJ2-7; D may be TRBD1 (6 bases). Germline assignment: CDR1 LGHNA and CDR2 YNFKEQ. The CDR3 consists of 14 residues. V lost 1 base and J lost 3, with 10 bases in between. CDR3: CASSQVQGIYEQYF. The CDR3, as DNA: TGTGCCAGCAGCCAAGTCCAGGGGATCTACGAGCAGTACTTC.

The chain links TRBV4-3 to TRBJ2-5, with 8 bases lining up with TRBD2. CDR1 LGHNA and CDR2 YSLEER come from the germline V gene. With V trimmed by 2 bases and J by 1 base, 3 bases remained unmatched. The CDR3 covers 15 residues. This CDR3 is CASSQHSGVQETQYF. In DNA, the CDR3 is TGCGCCAGCAGCCAACATAGCGGGGTCCAAGAGACCCAGTACTTC.

The J gene is TRBJ2-7, the V gene TRBV5-1, with 9 bases fitting TRBD1. V trimming: 3 bases; J trimming: 4 bases; junction bases outside the gene matches: 5. The V gene's germline CDR1 is SGHRS and CDR2 YFSETQ. This CDR3 has 14 amino acids. The CDR3 coding sequence is TGCGCCAGCAGCTCCGGACAGGGGAAGTACGAGCAGTACTTC. It encodes CASSSGQGKYEQYF.

The chain joins TRBV18 to TRBJ1-1; weak D call: TRBD1 (6 bases). The V end lost 8 bases, the J end lost 4 bases, and 23 bases lay between the germline ends. Germline values: CDR1 KGHSH, CDR2 LQKENI. CDR3 length: 16 amino acids. DNA for the CDR3: TGTGCCAGCGCACTAGGTACAGGGCAGGGCGCCACTGAAGCTTTCTTT. Its translation: CASALGTGQGATEAFF.

The CDR3 DNA reads as TGTGCCAGCAGCCGGCGGGGGGAGCAGTACTTC. Its protein product is CASSRRGEQYF. The rearrangement joins TRBV14 to TRBJ2-7; 7 bases line up with TRBD2. Germline loops: CDR1 SGHDN, CDR2 FVKESK. The V and J ends lost 4 bases and 7 bases, in that order; junction bases with no gene match: 1. This CDR3 contains 11 residues.

The rearrangement links TRBV5-6 to TRBJ2-7, with TRBD2 as a possible D gene (7 bases). Germline CDR1 reads SGHDT; CDR2 reads YYEEEE. V lost 5 bases and J lost 0, with 18 bases in between. There are 16 residues in the CDR3. As DNA, the CDR3 is TGTGCCAGCAGTAAGGGGGTGGCTAGCGGCTCCTACGAGCAGTACTTC. This codes for CASSKGVASGSYEQYF.

The chain links TRBV7-2 to TRBJ2-7, with 7 bases that match TRBD2. Per the germline V gene, CDR1 is SGHTA and CDR2 is FQGNSA. V lost 1 base and J lost 5; bases outside the gene matches: 8. This CDR3 region has 15 residues. The CDR3 reads CASSLVGSGVHEQYF. The DNA for the CDR3 is TGTGCCAGCAGCTTAGTTGGGAGCGGGGTTCACGAGCAGTACTTC. The entire variable domain, with the rest obtained from reference TRBV7-2 and TRBJ2-7, is as follows: GAGVSQSPSNKVTEKGKDVELRCDPISGHTALYWYRQSLGQGLEFLIYFQGNSAPDKSGLPSDRFSAERTGGSVSTLTIQRTQQEDSAVYLCASSLVGSGVHEQYFGPGTRLTVT.

On this clone: A junction boundary mismatches the germline segment, possibly from a read error. The chain carries TRBV30 and TRBJ1-1; maybe TRBD1 (5 bases). CDR3 length: 14 residues. The germline V gene encodes CDR1 GTSNPN and CDR2 SVGIG (reference sequence). CDR3 DNA: TGTGCCTGGAATCCCGATAGTGGGGCGACTGAAGATTTCTTT. Its translation: CAWNPDSGATEDFF.

The DNA of the CDR3 is TGCGCCAGCAGCCCAGGGTTGGGGTCACAGGGGGCTTTGGACACTGAAGCTTTCTTT. The encoded protein is CASSPGLGSQGALDTEAFF. This chain uses TRBV5-1 with TRBJ1-1, with TRBD1 matching over 9 bases. The CDR3 is 19 residues long. V lost 4 bases, J lost 3 bases, and 19 bases stayed unmatched. The germline gives CDR1 SGHRS, CDR2 YFSETQ.

The chain joins TRBV6-5 to TRBJ1-2, with 8 bases that match TRBD1. This CDR3 comprises 15 residues. J gave up 2 bases and V 0 bases, and 2 bases lay outside the gene matches. In germline, CDR1 is MNHEY, CDR2 SVGAGI. CDR3 DNA: TGTGCCAGCAGTTACTCCGGGACAGGCAACTATGGCTACACCTTC. Translating it yields CASSYSGTGNYGYTF.

The chain has TRBV7-8 and TRBJ1-3; 7 bases fit TRBD1. V gave up 3 bases and J gave up 0 bases; unmatched junction bases: 5. The CDR3 runs 16 residues. The germline CDR1 and CDR2 sequences are SGHVS and FQNEAQ. The CDR3 DNA sequence: TGTGCCAGCAGCTTCGGGACAGTCGGCTCTGGAAACACCATATATTTT. Its translation is CASSFGTVGSGNTIYF.

The V gene is TRBV23-1, the J gene TRBJ2-7; the match to TRBD2 covers 14 bases. TRBV23-1 is noted as an ORF with a role that remains uncertain. With V trimmed by 8 bases and J by 0 bases, 12 bases remained unmatched. The CDR3 spans 18 residues. CDR3 DNA: TGCGCCAGCCCCGCCCGGACTAGCGGGAGGACCCGCTCCTACGAGCAGTACTTC. Translation: CASPARTSGRTRSYEQYF.

Here the CDR3 reads CASSQGDRASEAFF. The DNA of the CDR3 is TGCGCCAGCAGCCAAGGAGACAGGGCCTCTGAAGCTTTCTTT. The chain carries TRBV4-1 and TRBJ1-1; 7 bases are a match to TRBD1. The V segment lost 1 base and the J segment 6 bases; nucleotides outside the gene matches: 5. Looked up from germline, CDR1 is MGHRA and CDR2 is YSYEKL. The length of the CDR3 is 14 residues.

The gene calls are TRBV7-2 and TRBJ2-7; the match to TRBD1 covers 10 bases. There are 15 residues in the CDR3. Looked up from germline, CDR1 is SGHTA and CDR2 is FQGNSA. V was pared by 3 bases and J by 6 bases, with 8 bases of the junction left unmatched. The CDR3 loop is CASSFSGQGFREQYF. The CDR3 nucleotides are TGTGCCAGCAGCTTCTCGGGACAGGGGTTTCGCGAGCAGTACTTC.

The genes are TRBV9 and TRBJ2-1, with 9 bases lining up with TRBD2. V dropped 0 bases and J dropped 7; count of bases not matched to a gene: 8. Germline CDR1 and CDR2: SGDLS and YYNGEE. The CDR3 totals 16 residues. The CDR3 here is CASSVGVRGGGNEQFF. The CDR3 region has the DNA TGTGCCAGCAGCGTAGGGGTGCGGGGGGGCGGGAATGAGCAGTTCTTC. Full variable domain (outside the CDR3, taken from reference TRBV9 and TRBJ2-1): DSGVTQTPKHLITATGQRVTLRCSPRSGDLSVYWYQQSLDQGLQFLIQYYNGEERAKGNILERFSAQQFPDLHSELNLSSLELGDSALYFCASSVGVRGGGNEQFFGPGTRLTVL.

The chain recombines TRBV30 with TRBJ1-1; D is unresolved. CDR3 length: 12 residues. Between the trimmed V and J ends, which lost 0 bases and 10 bases, there was a span of 12 bases. CDR1 is GTSNPN, CDR2 SVGIG, per germline (reference sequence). CDR3 amino acids: CAWSVSRRVAFF. The CDR3 DNA is TGTGCCTGGAGTGTCTCGCGTCGGGTAGCTTTCTTT.

This chain joins TRBV6-5 and TRBJ2-3; tentatively, D is TRBD2 (6 bases). The CDR3 consists of 13 residues. The V gene's germline CDR1 is MNHEY and CDR2 SVGAGI. V dropped 5 bases and J dropped 8 bases, with 14 bases sitting between them. In nucleotides, the CDR3 is TGTGCCAGCAGTCGAATCCCTAGCGCTACGCAGTATTTT. It specifies CASSRIPSATQYF.

The CDR3 DNA reads TGTGCCAGCAGCGAGGGAGGGGAAAACACTGAAGCTTTCTTT. This codes for CASSEGGENTEAFF. The chain employs TRBV9 and TRBJ1-1, with D tentatively TRBD1 (5 bases). Looked up from germline, CDR1 is SGDLS and CDR2 is YYNGEE. The CDR3 has 14 residues. The V gene lost 3 bases and the J gene lost 2 bases, with 11 bases spanning the gap.